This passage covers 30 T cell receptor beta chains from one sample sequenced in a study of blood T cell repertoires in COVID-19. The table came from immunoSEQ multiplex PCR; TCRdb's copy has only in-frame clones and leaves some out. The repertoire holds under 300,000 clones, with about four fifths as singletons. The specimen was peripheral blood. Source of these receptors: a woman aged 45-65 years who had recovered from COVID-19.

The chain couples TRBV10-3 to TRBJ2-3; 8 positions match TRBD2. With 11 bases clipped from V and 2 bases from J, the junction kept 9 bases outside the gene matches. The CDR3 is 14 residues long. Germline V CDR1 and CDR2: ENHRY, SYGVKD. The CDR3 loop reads CASRLALNTDTQYF. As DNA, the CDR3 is TGTGCCTCGAGACTAGCGCTAAACACAGATACGCAGTATTTT.

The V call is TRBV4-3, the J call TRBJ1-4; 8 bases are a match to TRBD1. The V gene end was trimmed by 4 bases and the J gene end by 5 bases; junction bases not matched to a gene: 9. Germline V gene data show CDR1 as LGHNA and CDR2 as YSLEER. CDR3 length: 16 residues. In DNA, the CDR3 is TGCGCCAGCAGCCCATCACCGACAGGGGAGAATGAAAAACTGTTTTTT. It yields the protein CASSPSPTGENEKLFF.

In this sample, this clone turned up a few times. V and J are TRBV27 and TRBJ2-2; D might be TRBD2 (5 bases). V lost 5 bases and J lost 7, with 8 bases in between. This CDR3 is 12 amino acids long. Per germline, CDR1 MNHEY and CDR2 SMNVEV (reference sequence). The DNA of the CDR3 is TGTGCCAGCAGTCAGAGGGACGGGGAGCTGTTTTTT. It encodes CASSQRDGELFF.

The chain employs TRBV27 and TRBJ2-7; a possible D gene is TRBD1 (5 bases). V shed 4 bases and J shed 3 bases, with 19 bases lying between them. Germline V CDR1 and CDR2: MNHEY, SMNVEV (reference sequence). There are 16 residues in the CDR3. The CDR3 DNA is TGTGCCAGCAGTTGGGGCTACGGCGTGGGAAACTACGAGCAGTACTTC. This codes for CASSWGYGVGNYEQYF.

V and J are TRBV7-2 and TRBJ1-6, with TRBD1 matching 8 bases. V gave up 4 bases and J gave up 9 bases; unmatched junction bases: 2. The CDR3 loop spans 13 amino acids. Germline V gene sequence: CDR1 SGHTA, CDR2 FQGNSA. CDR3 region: CASSSDRGSPLHF. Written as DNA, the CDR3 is TGTGCCAGCAGCTCCGACAGGGGTTCACCCCTCCACTTT.

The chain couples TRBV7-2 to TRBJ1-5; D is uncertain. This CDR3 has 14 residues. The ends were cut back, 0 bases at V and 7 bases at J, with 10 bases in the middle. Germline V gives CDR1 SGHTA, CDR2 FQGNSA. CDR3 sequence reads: CASSLAAGQQPQHF. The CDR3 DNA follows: TGTGCCAGCAGCTTAGCGGCAGGCCAACAGCCCCAGCATTTT.

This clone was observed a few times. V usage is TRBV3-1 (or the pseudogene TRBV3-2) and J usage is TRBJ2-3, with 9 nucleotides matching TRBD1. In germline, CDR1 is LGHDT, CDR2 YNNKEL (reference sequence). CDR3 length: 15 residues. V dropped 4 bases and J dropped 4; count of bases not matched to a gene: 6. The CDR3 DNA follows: TGTGCCAGCAGCCTCAAGACAGGGGGTGCAGATACGCAGTATTTT. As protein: CASSLKTGGADTQYF.

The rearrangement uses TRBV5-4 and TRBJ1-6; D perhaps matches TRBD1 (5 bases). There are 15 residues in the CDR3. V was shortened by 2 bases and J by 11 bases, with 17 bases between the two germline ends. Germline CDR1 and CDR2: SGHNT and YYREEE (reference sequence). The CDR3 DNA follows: TGTGCCAGCAGCTTTGACGCGGGGGAGTGGGCACCCCTCCACTTT. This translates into CASSFDAGEWAPLHF.

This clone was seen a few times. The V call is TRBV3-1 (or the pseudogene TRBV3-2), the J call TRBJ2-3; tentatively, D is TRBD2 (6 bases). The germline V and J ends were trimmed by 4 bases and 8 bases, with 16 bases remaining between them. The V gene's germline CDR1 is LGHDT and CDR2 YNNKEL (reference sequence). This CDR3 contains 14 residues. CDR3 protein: CASSLGGSLPTQYF. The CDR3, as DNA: TGTGCCAGCAGCCTGGGAGGAAGCCTTCCTACGCAGTATTTT.

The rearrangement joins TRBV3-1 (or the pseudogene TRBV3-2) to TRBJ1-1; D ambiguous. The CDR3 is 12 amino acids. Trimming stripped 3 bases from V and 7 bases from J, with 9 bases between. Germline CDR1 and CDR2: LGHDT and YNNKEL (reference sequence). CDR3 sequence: CASSHRPSEAFF. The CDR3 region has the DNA TGTGCCAGCAGCCATCGTCCCAGTGAAGCTTTCTTT.

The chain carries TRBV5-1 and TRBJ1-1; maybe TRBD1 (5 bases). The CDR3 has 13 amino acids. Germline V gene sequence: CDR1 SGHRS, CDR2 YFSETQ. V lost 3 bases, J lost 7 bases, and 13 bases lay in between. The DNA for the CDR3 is TGCGCCAGCAGCTCCTGGGGGGGTAATGAAGCTTTCTTT. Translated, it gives CASSSWGGNEAFF.

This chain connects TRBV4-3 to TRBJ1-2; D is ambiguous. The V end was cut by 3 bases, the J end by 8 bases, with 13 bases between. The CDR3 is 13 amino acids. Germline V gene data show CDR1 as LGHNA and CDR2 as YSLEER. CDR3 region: CASSHKTGMGYTF. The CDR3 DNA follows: TGCGCCAGCAGCCACAAGACTGGTATGGGCTACACCTTC.

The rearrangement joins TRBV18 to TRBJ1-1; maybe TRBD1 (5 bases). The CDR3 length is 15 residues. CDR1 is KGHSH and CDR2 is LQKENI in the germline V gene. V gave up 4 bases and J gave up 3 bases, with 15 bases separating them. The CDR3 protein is CASSLQGNEDTEAFF. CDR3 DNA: TGTGCCAGCTCACTTCAGGGCAATGAGGACACTGAAGCTTTCTTT.

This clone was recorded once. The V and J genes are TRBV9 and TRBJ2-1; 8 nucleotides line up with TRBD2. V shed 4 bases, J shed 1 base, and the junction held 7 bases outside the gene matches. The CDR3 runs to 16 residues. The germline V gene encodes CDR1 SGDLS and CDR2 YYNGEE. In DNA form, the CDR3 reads TGTGCCAGCAGCCCACTTGTAGCGGGATCCTACAATGAGCAGTTCTTC. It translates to CASSPLVAGSYNEQFF.

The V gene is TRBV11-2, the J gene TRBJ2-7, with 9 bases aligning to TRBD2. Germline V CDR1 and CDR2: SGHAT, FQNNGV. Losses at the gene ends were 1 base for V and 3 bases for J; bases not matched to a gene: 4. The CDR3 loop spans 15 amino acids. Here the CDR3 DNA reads TGTGCCAGCAGCTTAGTTAGCGGGGGTATCTACGAGCAGTACTTC. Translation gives CASSLVSGGIYEQYF.

The CDR3 is CASSLRQGRVDEQYF. CDR3 sequence (DNA): TGTGCCAGCAGCTTGCGGCAAGGGCGGGTGGACGAGCAGTACTTC. The V gene is TRBV5-8, the J gene TRBJ2-7; weak D call: TRBD2 (5 bases). The germline V gene encodes CDR1 SGHTS and CDR2 YDEGEE. There are 15 residues in the CDR3. Trimming pared 1 base from V and 5 bases from J, leaving 16 bases between.

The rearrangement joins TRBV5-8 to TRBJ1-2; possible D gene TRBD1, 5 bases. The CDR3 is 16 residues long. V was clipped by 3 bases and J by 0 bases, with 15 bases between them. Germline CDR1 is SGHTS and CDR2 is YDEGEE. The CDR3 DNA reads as TGTGCCAGCAGCTCTTCGACGGACACCACTAACTATGGCTACACCTTC. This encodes CASSSSTDTTNYGYTF.

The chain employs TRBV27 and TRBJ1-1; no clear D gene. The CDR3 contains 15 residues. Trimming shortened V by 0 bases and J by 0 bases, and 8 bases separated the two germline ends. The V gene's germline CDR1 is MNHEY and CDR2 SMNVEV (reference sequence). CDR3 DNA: TGTGCCAGCAGTTTATCGAGGTTTATGAACACTGAAGCTTTCTTT. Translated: CASSLSRFMNTEAFF.

The CDR3 protein is CASSLAGGKDTQYF. The DNA for the CDR3 is TGTGCCAGCAGCTTAGCGGGAGGGAAAGATACGCAGTATTTT. The chain is built from TRBV11-2 and TRBJ2-3; TRBD2 aligns across 8 bases. Germline V gene data show CDR1 as SGHAT and CDR2 as FQNNGV. Losses at the gene ends were 1 base for V and 5 bases for J; bases not matched to a gene: 2. The CDR3 covers 14 residues.

CDR3 in DNA: TGCAGCGTTGGCAGGTCCAGCTCTGGGGCCAACGTCCTGACTTTC. This encodes CSVGRSSSGANVLTF. V is TRBV29-1 and J is TRBJ2-6; D gene ambiguous. The CDR3 has 15 amino acids. V gave up 4 bases and J gave up 0 bases, with 10 bases separating them. The germline gives CDR1 SQVTM, CDR2 ANQGSEA.

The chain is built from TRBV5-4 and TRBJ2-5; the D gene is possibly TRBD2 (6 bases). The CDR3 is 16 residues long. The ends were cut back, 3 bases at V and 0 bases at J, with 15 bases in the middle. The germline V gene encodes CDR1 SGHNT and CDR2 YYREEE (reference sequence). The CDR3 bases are TGTGCCAGCAGCTCACCCACGGGGGACCACCAAGAGACCCAGTACTTC. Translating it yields CASSSPTGDHQETQYF.

The DNA of the CDR3 is TGTGCCAGCAGTCAGCCTGGGACTAAGCGGGACTTCCTCACAGATACGCAGTATTTT. Its translation is CASSQPGTKRDFLTDTQYF. The chain couples TRBV28 to TRBJ2-3; TRBD2 matches 7 bases. The CDR3 contains 19 residues. The germline CDR1 and CDR2 sequences are MDHEN and SYDVKM. V shed 5 bases, J shed 2 bases, and the junction held 19 bases outside the gene matches.

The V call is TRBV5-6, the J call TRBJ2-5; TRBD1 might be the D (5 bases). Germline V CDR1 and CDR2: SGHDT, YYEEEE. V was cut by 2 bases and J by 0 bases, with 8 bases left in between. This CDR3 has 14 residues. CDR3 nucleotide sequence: TGTGCCAGCAGCTTTCCGACAGACCAAGAGACCCAGTACTTC. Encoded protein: CASSFPTDQETQYF.

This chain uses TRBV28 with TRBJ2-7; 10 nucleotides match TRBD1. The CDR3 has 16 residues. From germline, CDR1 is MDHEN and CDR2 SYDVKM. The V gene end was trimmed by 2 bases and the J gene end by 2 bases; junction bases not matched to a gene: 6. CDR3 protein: CASSLGPGQGTYEQYF. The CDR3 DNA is TGTGCCAGCAGTTTAGGACCGGGACAGGGGACCTACGAGCAGTACTTC. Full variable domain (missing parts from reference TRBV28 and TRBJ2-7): DVKVTQSSRYLVKRTGEKVFLECVQDMDHENMFWYRQDPGLGLRLIYFSYDVKMKEKGDIPEGYSVSREKKERFSLILESASTNQTSMYLCASSLGPGQGTYEQYFGPGTRLTVT.

CDR3 coding DNA: TGTGCCAGCAGTTCTACACTACTGGAGCAGTACTTC. It specifies CASSSTLLEQYF. The chain couples TRBV28 to TRBJ2-7, with unresolved D. The CDR3 has 12 residues. V was clipped by 4 bases and J by 7 bases, with 11 bases between them. Germline V gene data show CDR1 as MDHEN and CDR2 as SYDVKM.

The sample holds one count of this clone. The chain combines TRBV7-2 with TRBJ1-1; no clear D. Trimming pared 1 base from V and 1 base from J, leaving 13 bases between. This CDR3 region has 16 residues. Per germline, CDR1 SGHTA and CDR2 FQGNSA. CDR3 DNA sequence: TGTGCCAGCAGCTTAGAACATCGGAGGAGGAACACTGAAGCTTTCTTT. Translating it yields CASSLEHRRRNTEAFF.

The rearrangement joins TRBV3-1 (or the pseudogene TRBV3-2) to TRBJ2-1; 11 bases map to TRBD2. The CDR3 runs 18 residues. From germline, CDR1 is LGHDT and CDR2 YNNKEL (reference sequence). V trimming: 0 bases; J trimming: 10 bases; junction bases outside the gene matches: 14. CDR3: CASSQERLAGGGLREQFF. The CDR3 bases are TGTGCCAGCAGCCAAGAGAGGCTAGCGGGAGGAGGGTTGAGGGAGCAGTTCTTC.

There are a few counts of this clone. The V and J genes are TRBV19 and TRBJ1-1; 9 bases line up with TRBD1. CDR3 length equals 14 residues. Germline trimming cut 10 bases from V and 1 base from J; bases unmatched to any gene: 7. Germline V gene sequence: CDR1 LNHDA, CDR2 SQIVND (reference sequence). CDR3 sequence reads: CATQQGAGNTEAFF. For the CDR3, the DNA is TGTGCCACCCAACAGGGGGCCGGGAACACTGAAGCTTTCTTT.

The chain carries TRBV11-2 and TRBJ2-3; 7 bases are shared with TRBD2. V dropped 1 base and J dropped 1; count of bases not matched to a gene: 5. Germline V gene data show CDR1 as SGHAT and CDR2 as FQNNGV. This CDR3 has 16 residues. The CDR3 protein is CASSLVPGLRTDTQYF. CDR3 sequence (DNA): TGTGCCAGCAGCTTAGTGCCGGGACTACGCACAGATACGCAGTATTTT.

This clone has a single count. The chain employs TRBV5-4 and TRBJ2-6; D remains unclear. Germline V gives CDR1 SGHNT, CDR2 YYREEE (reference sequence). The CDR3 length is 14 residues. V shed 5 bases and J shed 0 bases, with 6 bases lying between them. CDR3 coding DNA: TGTGCCAGCAGTCCTTACTCTGGGGCCAACGTCCTGACTTTC. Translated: CASSPYSGANVLTF.